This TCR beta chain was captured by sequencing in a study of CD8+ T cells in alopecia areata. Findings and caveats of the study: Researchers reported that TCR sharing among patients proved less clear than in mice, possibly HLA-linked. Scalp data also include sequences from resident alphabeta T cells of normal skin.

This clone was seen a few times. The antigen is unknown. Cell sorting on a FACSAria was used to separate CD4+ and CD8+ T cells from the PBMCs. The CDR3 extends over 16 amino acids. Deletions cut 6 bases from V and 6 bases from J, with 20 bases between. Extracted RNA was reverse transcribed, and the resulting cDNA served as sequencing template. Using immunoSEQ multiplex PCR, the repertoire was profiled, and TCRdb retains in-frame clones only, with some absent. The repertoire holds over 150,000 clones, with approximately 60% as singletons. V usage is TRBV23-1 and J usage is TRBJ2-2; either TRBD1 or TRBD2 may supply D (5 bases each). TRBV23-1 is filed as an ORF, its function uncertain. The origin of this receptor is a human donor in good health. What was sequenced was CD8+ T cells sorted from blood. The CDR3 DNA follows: TGCGCCAGCAGCCGAGGGGTGGTTAGATTCCCCGGGGAGCTGTTTTTT. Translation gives CASSRGVVRFPGELFF.